These T cell receptor beta chains were read from a single sample in a study of blood T cells in healthy people across ages. MiXCR, run by TCRdb on the 5' RACE reads, gives a single entry per CDR3 protein. The table has 580,000 or so distinct CDR3 sequences, under 55% seen once. Sequenced input: blood. These receptors all stem from an elderly man in good health. CDR3s leave out the opening cysteine and the closing phenylalanine or tryptophan. The order of the fields is J gene, clone size, D gene, V gene, CDR3 protein. A D gene is named only where the DNA matches it firmly. Clone size, where shown, is once, few, many, or a class for clones that have expanded.

j_call: TRBJ2-3; clone_size: -; d_call: TRBD1; v_call: TRBV29-1; cdr3_aa: SVEDDRDRLQY
j_call: -; clone_size: -; d_call: TRBD2; v_call: TRBV12-3/TRBV12-4; cdr3_aa: ASSLCPSGRLFCEQY
j_call: TRBJ2-1; clone_size: -; d_call: TRBD2; v_call: TRBV6-6; cdr3_aa: ASSHSGRTSGENEQF
j_call: TRBJ1-5; clone_size: many; d_call: -; v_call: TRBV6-6; cdr3_aa: ATLERSNQPQH
j_call: TRBJ2-5; clone_size: few; d_call: TRBD1; v_call: TRBV6-5; cdr3_aa: ASSDNGQEETQY
j_call: TRBJ2-7; clone_size: -; d_call: -; v_call: TRBV7-9; cdr3_aa: ASSNSGFSYEQY
j_call: TRBJ2-1; clone_size: -; d_call: TRBD1; v_call: TRBV7-2; cdr3_aa: ASSQRQGNYEQF
j_call: TRBJ2-4; clone_size: -; d_call: -; v_call: TRBV28; cdr3_aa: ASRRGGVAKNIQY
j_call: TRBJ2-7; clone_size: -; d_call: -; v_call: TRBV10-3; cdr3_aa: AIRVGGDSYEQY
j_call: TRBJ1-2; clone_size: -; d_call: -; v_call: TRBV20-1; cdr3_aa: SARGNPEGGGYT
j_call: -; clone_size: -; d_call: TRBD2; v_call: TRBV5-1; cdr3_aa: AGSSIRTSGIPYEQY
j_call: TRBJ2-3; clone_size: few; d_call: -; v_call: TRBV10-3; cdr3_aa: AISEPRQSTDTQY
j_call: TRBJ2-5; clone_size: -; d_call: -; v_call: TRBV20-1; cdr3_aa: SARGGTETQY
j_call: TRBJ2-5; clone_size: -; d_call: TRBD1; v_call: TRBV5-4; cdr3_aa: ASSTSPGQQETQY
j_call: TRBJ2-3; clone_size: -; d_call: TRBD1; v_call: TRBV12-3/TRBV12-4; cdr3_aa: ASSKRTGVTDTQY
j_call: TRBJ2-7; clone_size: -; d_call: -; v_call: TRBV29-1; cdr3_aa: SVGLSLPYEQY
j_call: TRBJ2-1; clone_size: -; d_call: -; v_call: TRBV7-2; cdr3_aa: ASSLAARRTNLYNEQF
j_call: TRBJ2-1; clone_size: -; d_call: TRBD1; v_call: TRBV5-5; cdr3_aa: ASSSGGTGGHEQF
j_call: TRBJ2-1; clone_size: -; d_call: -; v_call: TRBV20-1; cdr3_aa: SARVTRGEQF
j_call: TRBJ1-5; clone_size: -; d_call: -; v_call: TRBV29-1; cdr3_aa: SVRTDLNQPQH
j_call: TRBJ2-2; clone_size: once; d_call: -; v_call: TRBV4-2; cdr3_aa: ASSQARDSNTGELF
j_call: TRBJ2-7; clone_size: -; d_call: -; v_call: TRBV10-2; cdr3_aa: ASGVPGSGNEQY
j_call: TRBJ2-3; clone_size: -; d_call: -; v_call: TRBV7-2; cdr3_aa: ASSILDGRTDTQY
j_call: TRBJ2-1; clone_size: few; d_call: TRBD2; v_call: TRBV4-3; cdr3_aa: ASSQAHLAGGQEQF
j_call: TRBJ1-5; clone_size: -; d_call: -; v_call: TRBV10-1; cdr3_aa: ASSVGPTRGSYGNQPQH
j_call: -; clone_size: -; d_call: -; v_call: TRBV18; cdr3_aa: ASSGQHYEQY
j_call: -; clone_size: -; d_call: TRBD2; v_call: TRBV7-2; cdr3_aa: ASSLLAGEAYEQY
j_call: TRBJ2-7; clone_size: few; d_call: -; v_call: TRBV7-9; cdr3_aa: ASSLGGGRREQY
j_call: TRBJ2-7; clone_size: -; d_call: -; v_call: TRBV21-1; cdr3_aa: ASSKFEAPYEQY
j_call: TRBJ2-7; clone_size: few; d_call: TRBD1; v_call: TRBV5-1; cdr3_aa: ASSFSSGTGGSYEQY
j_call: TRBJ2-1; clone_size: -; d_call: -; v_call: TRBV5-1; cdr3_aa: ASSADSDSGSYNEQF
j_call: TRBJ1-2; clone_size: -; d_call: -; v_call: TRBV6-6; cdr3_aa: ASSYSRGAFT
j_call: TRBJ2-7; clone_size: -; d_call: TRBD2; v_call: TRBV5-1; cdr3_aa: ASSPLAGGRSYEQY
j_call: TRBJ2-1; clone_size: -; d_call: -; v_call: TRBV3-1; cdr3_aa: ASSPRGFSSNEQF
j_call: TRBJ2-7; clone_size: few; d_call: -; v_call: TRBV12-3/TRBV12-4; cdr3_aa: ASSYSRGPSREQY
j_call: TRBJ2-7; clone_size: few; d_call: -; v_call: TRBV20-1; cdr3_aa: SARAPGADLYEQY
j_call: TRBJ2-5; clone_size: -; d_call: TRBD1; v_call: TRBV5-1; cdr3_aa: ASSFGTGDGEQY
j_call: TRBJ2-7; clone_size: many; d_call: TRBD1; v_call: TRBV6-5; cdr3_aa: ASSNSGGPEQY
j_call: TRBJ2-7; clone_size: many; d_call: TRBD1; v_call: TRBV6-5; cdr3_aa: ASSSRDSRLRVQY
j_call: TRBJ2-1; clone_size: -; d_call: TRBD1; v_call: TRBV6-2/TRBV6-3; cdr3_aa: ASSASGQGYNEQF
j_call: TRBJ2-1; clone_size: -; d_call: -; v_call: TRBV7-2; cdr3_aa: ASSLHPGWDEQF
j_call: TRBJ2-1; clone_size: few; d_call: TRBD2; v_call: TRBV20-1; cdr3_aa: SAREPKRTSGSNEQF